This T cell receptor (beta chain) was recovered during a study of cytomegalovirus exposure and HLA in healthy donors. The PCR ran on 60 Vbeta and 13 Jbeta primers. The protocol was immunoSEQ multiplex PCR, while the TCRdb copy is restricted to in-frame clones and leaves out a portion. The sample records tens of thousands of clones, about 87% being singletons. The ends were cut back, 6 bases at V and 4 bases at J, with 15 bases in the middle. Germline values: CDR1 MRHNA, CDR2 SNTAGT. The CDR3 contains 14 residues. The specimen was PBMCs. This TCR was recovered from a boy younger than 18 in good health and CMV-seronegative. The V gene is TRBV6-4, the J gene TRBJ2-5; D might be TRBD2 (6 bases). The CDR3 DNA reads TGTGCCAGCAGCCCTTCTTCCGGGGGAGAGACCCAGTACTTC. It is translated as CASSPSSGGETQYF.